This entry lists 9 T cell receptor beta chains sequenced from one sample in a study of T cells in Graves' hyperthyroidism and ophthalmopathy (dated by TCRdb to between 2019 and 2020). The library was produced with multiplex PCR. The data were produced on an Illumina HiSeq 2000. Amplification of TCR beta CDR3 regions was carried out from RNA transcripts. For the first round of RT-PCR on the TCR CDR3, the HTBI primer set was used together with the Qiagen OneStep RT-PCR kit. TCRdb redid the processing of the public reads, applying fastp at Q25 and MiXCR, and retained in-frame beta chains. Rows with one shared CDR3 protein collapse into an entry with the most common genes and DNA. This sample comprises almost 350,000 distinct CDR3 sequences, around 18% of them detected only once. Of the sample, roughly 15% falls within the top ten clones. Material: blood. The receptors were sampled from a woman in her 40s with Graves' ophthalmopathy.

This clonotype was seen ten or more times. The chain employs TRBV28 and TRBJ1-1, with 7 bases fitting TRBD1. The junction had 9 bases not matched to a gene; V was cut back by 5 bases and J by 9 bases. The CDR3 spans 13 residues. CDR1 is MDHEN, CDR2 SYDVKM, per germline. The chain's CDR3 is CASSPWAGGKAFF. The CDR3 region has the DNA TGTGCCAGCAGTCCCTGGGCAGGGGGAAAAGCTTTCTTT.

This clonotype occurred many times. The rearrangement links TRBV9 to TRBJ2-7; D not resolved. CDR1 and CDR2 (germline): SGDLS, YYNGEE. This CDR3 is 15 amino acids long. Trimming removed 3 bases at V and 8 bases at J, with 21 bases between. The CDR3 region is CASSAAGRITSKQYF. As DNA, the CDR3 is TGTGCCAGCAGCGCGGCCGGACGGATTACGTCCAAGCAGTACTTC.

In its sample, this clonotype was seen many times. The chain uses TRBV3-1 and TRBJ2-5; D call uncertain. Germline assignment: CDR1 LGHDT and CDR2 YNNKEL (reference sequence). CDR3 length: 14 residues. With 1 base removed from V and 0 bases from J, the gap between germline ends came to 6 bases. CDR3 DNA: TGTGCCAGCAGCCAAGGACTGAACCAAGAGACCCAGTACTTC. Its protein product is CASSQGLNQETQYF.

This clonotype was detected ten times or more. The chain uses TRBV6-2 or TRBV6-3 and TRBJ1-2; 7 bases fit TRBD1. This CDR3 region has 14 residues. Trimming removed 7 bases from V and 7 bases from J; junction bases left unmatched: 12. CDR1 is MNHEY and CDR2 is SVGEGT in the germline V gene. The CDR3: CASIKSGTVGGYTF. Here the CDR3 DNA reads TGTGCCAGCATTAAATCCGGGACAGTCGGTGGCTACACCTTC.

This clonotype was seen only a few times. The V call is TRBV20-1, the J call TRBJ2-5, with 8 bases identical to TRBD2. CDR3 length: 14 residues. The V and J ends lost 4 bases and 6 bases, in that order; junction bases with no gene match: 10. In germline, CDR1 is DFQATT, CDR2 SNEGSKA (reference sequence). Written as DNA, the CDR3 is TGCAGTGCTAAAAGTCTAGCGGGCGGGCAGACCCAGTACTTC. Translation gives CSAKSLAGGQTQYF.

This clonotype came up many times. CDR3 amino acids: CSATRGSSGNTIYF. For the CDR3, the DNA is TGCAGCGCAACCAGGGGTTCTAGTGGAAACACCATATATTTT. The V gene is TRBV29-1, the J gene TRBJ1-3, with D tentatively TRBD1 (6 bases). The V end was cut by 7 bases, the J end by 3 bases, with 16 bases between. The CDR3 has 14 amino acids. CDR1 is SQVTM, CDR2 ANQGSEA, per germline.

This clonotype was observed many times. The chain uses TRBV15 and TRBJ1-1; D might be TRBD1 (5 bases). The CDR3 sequence is 13 residues long. Trimming cost V 0 bases and J 7 bases, with 9 bases left between them. Germline assignment: CDR1 LNHNV and CDR2 YYDKDF (reference sequence). The CDR3 bases are TGTGCCACCAGCAGAGATCGGGGGATTGAAGCTTTCTTT. Encoded protein: CATSRDRGIEAFF. The full variable domain, rest sourced from reference TRBV15 and TRBJ1-1, is DAMVIQNPRYQVTQFGKPVTLSCSQTLNHNVMYWYQQKSSQAPKLLFHYYDKDFNNEADTPDNFQSRRPNTSFCFLDIRSPGLGDTAMYLCATSRDRGIEAFFGQGTRLTVV.

This clonotype occurred many times. The rearrangement links TRBV28 to TRBJ2-2; D is ambiguous. The CDR3 covers 17 residues. Trimming shortened V by 3 bases and J by 2 bases, and 16 bases separated the two germline ends. In germline, CDR1 is MDHEN, CDR2 SYDVKM. The CDR3: CASSFQSPVTNTGELFF. The CDR3 DNA follows: TGTGCCAGCAGTTTCCAAAGTCCGGTAACCAACACCGGGGAGCTGTTTTTT.

In its sample, this clonotype was seen many times. The chain uses TRBV28 and TRBJ1-1; 8 nucleotides match TRBD1. Germline CDR1 reads MDHEN; CDR2 reads SYDVKM. The CDR3 totals 14 residues. The V segment lost 5 bases and the J segment 5 bases; nucleotides outside the gene matches: 7. The CDR3 here is CASSIRQGRTEAFF. The CDR3 region has the DNA TGTGCCAGCAGTATCCGACAGGGGAGGACTGAAGCTTTCTTT.